Following are 27 T cell receptor beta chains from one sample sequenced in a study of spatial heterogeneity in lung cancer. TCRdb passed the 5' RACE reads through MiXCR, listing each CDR3 protein once. The table has 40,000 to 45,000 distinct CDR3 sequences, approximately 6.2% seen once. The time point denotes: sample taken at primary tumor resection. The material was PBMCs, obtained at surgery. The receptors were gathered from a female donor with early-stage non-small cell lung cancer.

The sample holds a few counts of this clonotype. This chain connects TRBV2 to TRBJ1-4, with D tentatively TRBD1 (6 bases). There are 14 residues in the CDR3. V lost 4 bases and J 4 bases, leaving 10 bases between the germline ends. Germline values: CDR1 SNHLY, CDR2 FYNNEI. In nucleotides, the CDR3 is TGTGCCAGCAGTGTCGGACAGCTTAATGAAAAACTGTTTTTT. This gives the protein CASSVGQLNEKLFF.

This clonotype was counted many times. This rearrangement joins TRBV27 to TRBJ1-4; D perhaps matches TRBD1 (5 bases). From germline, CDR1 is MNHEY and CDR2 SMNVEV (reference sequence). V lost 5 bases to trimming and J lost 1 base, with 17 bases between them. CDR3 length equals 17 residues. The CDR3 DNA sequence: TGTGCCAGCAGTCGATTATCCAAGGGGAGAACTAATGAAAAACTGTTTTTT. It codes for CASSRLSKGRTNEKLFF.

This clonotype has at least ten counts. The V call is TRBV6-1, the J call TRBJ2-3; 15 nucleotides agree with TRBD2. The ends lost 4 bases at V and 4 bases at J; junction bases unmatched: 0. From germline, CDR1 is MNHNS and CDR2 SASEGT. The CDR3 covers 15 residues. The CDR3 reads CASSGTSGGADTQYF. DNA for the CDR3: TGTGCCAGCAGTGGGACTAGCGGGGGGGCAGATACGCAGTATTTT.

V is TRBV7-2 and J is TRBJ2-1, with 10 bases aligning to TRBD2. The CDR3 has 14 amino acids. Germline V lookup: CDR1 SGHTA, CDR2 FQGNSA. The ends lost 2 bases at V and 11 bases at J; junction bases unmatched: 6. CDR3 nucleotides: TGTGCCAGCAGCTTAACCGGGACTAGCGAGAAGCAGTTCTTC. This sequence encodes CASSLTGTSEKQFF. Full variable domain (rest looked up from reference TRBV7-2 and TRBJ2-1): GAGVSQSPSNKVTEKGKDVELRCDPISGHTALYWYRQSLGQGLEFLIYFQGNSAPDKSGLPSDRFSAERTGGSVSTLTIQRTQQEDSAVYLCASSLTGTSEKQFFGPGTRLTVL.

This clonotype occurred a few times. The rearrangement links TRBV28 to TRBJ2-1, with TRBD2 matching over 9 bases. Germline V gene sequence: CDR1 MDHEN, CDR2 SYDVKM. The CDR3 runs to 18 residues. Unmatched junction bases numbered 15, after V lost 2 bases and J lost 7 bases. The CDR3 sequence: CASSLGSGRGLAPNEQFF. CDR3 DNA sequence: TGTGCCAGCAGTTTAGGCTCAGGCCGGGGACTAGCACCGAATGAGCAGTTCTTC.

The J gene is TRBJ2-5, the V gene TRBV6-1; tentative D call: TRBD1 (5 bases). Trimming took off 4 bases at V and 5 bases at J, with 8 bases between the two ends. The CDR3 is 12 amino acids. Looked up from germline, CDR1 is MNHNS and CDR2 is SASEGT. DNA of the CDR3: TGTGCCAGCAGTGCTTCAGGGGAGACCCAGTACTTC. Its protein is CASSASGETQYF.

This clonotype came up many times. The chain joins TRBV6-5 to TRBJ1-6, with D unresolved. The CDR3 length is 14 residues. CDR1 and CDR2 from the germline V gene are MNHEY and SVGAGI. V dropped 3 bases and J dropped 10 bases, with 13 bases sitting between them. The CDR3: CASSYRVALSPLHF. The DNA of the CDR3 is TGTGCCAGCAGTTATCGGGTCGCTTTGTCACCCCTCCACTTT.

A word on this clonotype: The junction and the germline gene differ at one end; a read error may be behind it. The rearrangement links TRBV30 to TRBJ1-1, with D maybe TRBD1 (5 bases). Per the germline V gene, CDR1 is GTSNPN and CDR2 is SVGIG (reference sequence). There are 15 residues in the CDR3. CDR3: CAWSWGEGPSTAAFF. The CDR3 DNA follows: TGTGCCTGGAGTTGGGGGGAAGGCCCGAGTACTGCAGCTTTCTTT.

This clonotype was recorded at least ten times. The J gene is TRBJ2-6, the V gene TRBV7-2, with a weak D call TRBD1 (6 bases). There are 18 residues in the CDR3. Germline lookup yields CDR1 SGHTA and CDR2 FQGNSA. V was clipped by 0 bases and J by 1 base, with 13 bases between them. This chain's CDR3 is CASSLAGGGLSGANVLTF. CDR3 DNA: TGTGCCAGCAGCTTAGCTGGGGGCGGGCTGTCTGGGGCCAACGTCCTGACTTTC.

Remarks on this clonotype: Since a much larger clone is just one base distant, this may be a read error. A read error is likely, as this CDR3 ends without the conserved phenylalanine or tryptophan. The V gene is TRBV29-1, the J gene TRBJ1-4; D call uncertain. CDR1 SQVTM and CDR2 ANQGSEA come from the germline V gene. The CDR3 extends over 13 amino acids. V lost 7 bases and J lost 0, with 9 bases in between. The DNA for the CDR3 is TGCAGCGCTACGAGAGCAACTAATGAAAAACTGTTTTTA. Amino acids: CSATRATNEKLFL.

There are many counts of this clonotype. The V call is TRBV19, the J call TRBJ2-3, with TRBD2 matching 9 bases. Germline V gene lookup returns CDR1 LNHDA and CDR2 SQIVND (reference sequence). The CDR3 has 16 residues. V dropped 8 bases and J dropped 4; count of bases not matched to a gene: 13. CDR3 DNA: TGTGCCAGTCTTGGACTAGCGAGGGGCGGGGCAGATACGCAGTATTTT. Its protein is CASLGLARGGADTQYF.

By share, this clonotype ranks as medium-sized. V is TRBV7-2 and J is TRBJ1-4; 10 bases fit TRBD1. Germline trimming cut 5 bases from V and 8 bases from J; bases unmatched to any gene: 5. CDR1 and CDR2 from the germline V gene are SGHTA and FQGNSA. The CDR3 length is 14 residues. The CDR3 here is CASSPGTGAEKLFF. CDR3 nucleotide sequence: TGTGCCAGCAGCCCCGGGACAGGGGCCGAAAAACTGTTTTTT.

This clonotype was observed a few times. CDR3 loop: CASSSGHYEQYF. The CDR3 bases are TGTGCCAGCAGTTCCGGGCACTACGAGCAGTACTTC. The chain recombines TRBV27 with TRBJ2-7; D is unclear. V lost 4 bases, J lost 3 bases, and 7 bases lay in between. This CDR3 comprises 12 residues. Germline CDR1 reads MNHEY; CDR2 reads SMNVEV (reference sequence).

V and J are TRBV6-5 and TRBJ2-7, with no clear D. Trimming stripped 0 bases from V and 2 bases from J, with 17 bases between. CDR1 is MNHEY, CDR2 SVGAGI, per germline. The CDR3 loop spans 17 amino acids. The CDR3 bases are TGTGCCAGCAGTTACTCCCAATTTGCCGACGGAGCCTACGAGCAGTACTTC. It encodes CASSYSQFADGAYEQYF.

This clonotype appeared many times. The V call is TRBV20-1, the J call TRBJ2-7; D may be TRBD1 or TRBD2 (6 bases each). The germline gives CDR1 DFQATT, CDR2 SNEGSKA (reference sequence). The CDR3 contains 14 residues. V was shortened by 3 bases and J by 4 bases, with 16 bases between the two germline ends. CDR3 DNA: TGCAGTGCTAGGCACGGGGGCCGGCAGTACGAGCAGTACTTC. Translation: CSARHGGRQYEQYF.

In its sample, this clonotype was seen many times. The rearrangement joins TRBV6-5 to TRBJ1-1, with no clear D. This CDR3 has 13 amino acids. Germline CDR1 reads MNHEY; CDR2 reads SVGAGI. Deletions cut 2 bases from V and 1 base from J, with 5 bases between. The CDR3 sequence is CASSYGRNTEAFF. The CDR3, as DNA: TGTGCCAGCAGTTACGGCCGGAACACTGAAGCTTTCTTT.

This clonotype was seen more than once but under ten times. V usage is TRBV4-1 and J usage is TRBJ2-6; a weak D match, TRBD2 (6 bases). Germline V lookup: CDR1 MGHRA, CDR2 YSYEKL. This CDR3 comprises 15 residues. V lost 4 bases to trimming and J lost 3 bases, with 10 bases between them. This CDR3 is CASSPGVGGANVLTF. The DNA of the CDR3 is TGCGCCAGCAGCCCGGGGGTTGGTGGGGCCAACGTCCTGACTTTC.

This clonotype was recorded a few times. CDR3 sequence: CASSFYRGEEYF. In DNA form, the CDR3 reads TGTGCCAGCAGCTTCTACAGGGGTGAGGAGTACTTC. The chain uses TRBV5-5 and TRBJ2-7, with TRBD1 matching over 7 bases. The CDR3 length is 12 residues. Losses at the gene ends were 2 bases for V and 11 bases for J; bases not matched to a gene: 7. Germline assignment: CDR1 SGHKS and CDR2 YYEKEE (reference sequence).

This clonotype was counted between two and nine times. This chain links TRBV6-1 with TRBJ2-5; D is perhaps TRBD2 (6 bases). CDR3 size: 13 residues. Trimming took 10 bases from V and 7 from J, leaving 19 bases between them. CDR1 and CDR2 (germline): MNHNS, SASEGT. CDR3 sequence: CATNPGLKGTQYF. The CDR3 region has the DNA TGTGCCACCAATCCGGGACTGAAGGGGACCCAGTACTTC.

This clonotype has just a few counts. V and J are TRBV5-4 and TRBJ2-3; 12 nucleotides align to TRBD1. In germline, CDR1 is SGHNT, CDR2 YYREEE (reference sequence). V gave up 4 bases and J gave up 2 bases; unmatched junction bases: 5. This CDR3 contains 16 residues. In nucleotides, the CDR3 is TGTGCCAGCAGCCAGGTGGGACAGGGGGCCACAGATACGCAGTATTTT. It specifies CASSQVGQGATDTQYF.

Ten or more counts support this clonotype. The gene calls are TRBV24-1 and TRBJ1-5; D is uncertain. The germline gives CDR1 KGHDR, CDR2 SFDVKD. V was shortened by 2 bases and J by 3 bases, with 13 bases between the two germline ends. The CDR3 length is 16 residues. Written as DNA, the CDR3 is TGTGCCACCAGTGATTCCGGCAGAACCTTCAATCAGCCCCAGCATTTT. It yields the protein CATSDSGRTFNQPQHF.

This clonotype was observed at least ten times. The chain couples TRBV19 to TRBJ2-1; perhaps TRBD1 as D (6 bases). Germline CDR1 reads LNHDA; CDR2 reads SQIVND (reference sequence). The V gene lost 5 bases and the J gene lost 7 bases, with 18 bases spanning the gap. The CDR3 length is 15 residues. The DNA for the CDR3 is TGTGCCAGTAGTGAGATGGGACAAGCTCTTAATGAGCAGTTCTTC. Its protein product is CASSEMGQALNEQFF.

There are a few counts of this clonotype. CDR3 bases: TGCAGTGCTAAAGTGGCAGGGGAAGACACTGAAGCTTTCTTT. Its protein is CSAKVAGEDTEAFF. The rearrangement links TRBV20-1 to TRBJ1-1, with D tentatively TRBD1 (6 bases). V shed 4 bases and J shed 3 bases, with 15 bases lying between them. Germline-derived CDR1 and CDR2 are DFQATT and SNEGSKA (reference sequence). CDR3 length: 14 residues.

This clonotype was found a few times. This sequence joins TRBV30 and TRBJ2-7; 9 bases line up with TRBD1. The V segment lost 4 bases and the J segment 4 bases; nucleotides outside the gene matches: 11. The CDR3 sequence is 15 residues long. In germline, CDR1 is GTSNPN, CDR2 SVGIG (reference sequence). The CDR3 coding sequence is TGTGCCTGGAATGGGAAGGGACAGGGAAGGTACGAGCAGTACTTC. It codes for CAWNGKGQGRYEQYF.

The chain has TRBV7-2 and TRBJ2-3; 7 bases match TRBD2. Per germline, CDR1 SGHTA and CDR2 FQGNSA. V was clipped by 1 base and J by 0 bases; unmatched bases: 7. This CDR3 is built from 17 residues. DNA of the CDR3: TGTGCCAGCAGCTTAGTCTCGCTAGCGGCTAGCACAGATACGCAGTATTTT. Its translation is CASSLVSLAASTDTQYF.

The rearrangement uses TRBV10-3 and TRBJ1-2; D is undetermined. The germline V gene has CDR1 ENHRY and CDR2 SYGVKD. Trimming shortened V by 2 bases and J by 5 bases, and 12 bases separated the two germline ends. This CDR3 region has 14 residues. The CDR3 here is CAISEPRTPYGYTF. CDR3 nucleotide sequence: TGTGCCATCAGTGAGCCTCGGACTCCTTATGGCTACACCTTC.

The chain is built from TRBV7-7 and TRBJ2-5, with 11 positions matching TRBD2. The trim removed 5 bases at V and 0 bases at J, leaving 5 bases unmatched. CDR1 SSHAT and CDR2 FNYEAQ come from the germline V gene (reference sequence). The CDR3 consists of 16 residues. CDR3 nucleotides: TGTGCCAGCAGCCTGGGACTAGCGGCGAACCAAGAGACCCAGTACTTC. It is translated as CASSLGLAANQETQYF.